These 22 T cell receptor beta chains share one sample of origin, sequenced in a study of blood T cell repertoires in COVID-19. Using immunoSEQ multiplex PCR, the repertoire was profiled, and TCRdb retains in-frame clones only, with some absent. Of some 270,000 clones in the sample, 80% to 90% are singletons; the top ten hold approximately 4%. The sequenced sample consisted of PBMCs or T cells enriched from blood (not recorded which). All receptors derive from a woman aged 25 to 39 who had recovered from COVID-19.

The genes are TRBV2 and TRBJ2-1; 9 nucleotides align to TRBD1. The trim removed 0 bases at V and 9 bases at J, leaving 3 bases unmatched. This CDR3 has 14 residues. CDR1 and CDR2 from the germline V gene are SNHLY and FYNNEI. The chain's CDR3 is CASSEASTGGEQFF. CDR3 sequence (DNA): TGTGCCAGCAGTGAAGCATCGACAGGGGGTGAGCAGTTCTTC.

This chain's CDR3 is CASSPRDTHSYEQYF. The CDR3 nucleotides are TGTGCCAGCAGCCCCCGGGACACCCACTCCTACGAGCAGTACTTC. The gene calls are TRBV14 and TRBJ2-7; possibly TRBD1 for D (6 bases). Trimming cost V 4 bases and J 0 bases, with 13 bases left between them. Germline CDR1 reads SGHDN; CDR2 reads FVKESK. This CDR3 contains 15 residues.

CDR3 sequence: CASSSSRDTRGQPQHF. Here the CDR3 DNA reads TGTGCCAGCAGTTCATCCCGGGACACAAGGGGTCAGCCCCAGCATTTT. The chain recombines TRBV28 with TRBJ1-5; TRBD1 might be the D (6 bases). V was cut by 4 bases and J by 6 bases, with 19 bases left in between. The CDR3 totals 16 residues. Germline V gene lookup returns CDR1 MDHEN and CDR2 SYDVKM.

The chain carries TRBV18 and TRBJ1-4, with D unclear. Germline V CDR1 and CDR2: KGHSH, LQKENI. This CDR3 is built from 13 residues. Trimming took 3 bases from V and 1 from J, leaving 3 bases between them. CDR3 residues: CASSPVTNEKLFF. The CDR3 nucleotides read TGTGCCAGCTCACCCGTAACTAATGAAAAACTGTTTTTT.

This clone showed up just once. This sequence joins TRBV2 and TRBJ1-1, with a weak D call TRBD1 (5 bases). Trimming pared 6 bases from V and 0 bases from J, leaving 8 bases between. Germline CDR1 SNHLY, CDR2 FYNNEI. This CDR3 region has 13 residues. CDR3 protein: CASSGHMNTEAFF. For the CDR3, the DNA is TGTGCCAGCAGCGGACATATGAACACTGAAGCTTTCTTT. The entire variable domain, with the rest obtained from reference TRBV2 and TRBJ1-1, is as follows: EPEVTQTPSHQVTQMGQEVILRCVPISNHLYFYWYRQILGQKVEFLVSFYNNEISEKSEIFDDQFSVERPDGSNFTLKIRSTKLEDSAMYFCASSGHMNTEAFFGQGTRLTVV.

This rearrangement joins TRBV30 to TRBJ1-3; the D gene is possibly TRBD1 (5 bases). Trimming took off 0 bases at V and 2 bases at J, with 11 bases between the two ends. The CDR3 has 15 residues. The germline CDR1 and CDR2 sequences are GTSNPN and SVGIG (reference sequence). The CDR3 DNA is TGTGCCTGGAGTGTGGGAGGGACGACTGGAAACACCATATATTTT. It translates to CAWSVGGTTGNTIYF. Complete variable domain (other parts from reference TRBV30 and TRBJ1-3): SQTIHQWPATLVQPVGSPLSLECTVEGTSNPNLYWYRQAAGRGLQLLFYSVGIGQISSEVPQNLSASRPQDRQFILSSKKLLLSDSGFYLCAWSVGGTTGNTIYFGEGSWLTVV.

The V gene is TRBV11-3, the J gene TRBJ1-1, with D unresolved. The CDR3 runs to 17 residues. V lost 4 bases, J lost 1 base, and 19 bases lay in between. Germline V gene data show CDR1 as SGHNT and CDR2 as YENEEA. The CDR3 region is CASSSPYEKAGNTEAFF. DNA of the CDR3: TGTGCCAGCAGCTCCCCTTATGAAAAGGCGGGGAACACTGAAGCTTTCTTT.

The chain couples TRBV7-6 to TRBJ1-2, with D tentatively TRBD1 (6 bases). The CDR3 is 14 amino acids. Germline-derived CDR1 and CDR2 are SGHVS and FNYEAQ. Trimming left V 5 bases short and J 4 bases short, with 14 bases between. The CDR3 sequence: CASSPAGGPYGYTF. Written as DNA, the CDR3 is TGTGCCAGCAGCCCCGCGGGGGGGCCCTATGGCTACACCTTC.

The chain joins TRBV28 to TRBJ2-7, with D perhaps matching TRBD1 (6 bases). The CDR3 extends over 15 amino acids. Germline V CDR1 and CDR2: MDHEN, SYDVKM. V lost 5 bases to trimming and J lost 0 bases, with 14 bases between them. The CDR3 coding sequence is TGTGCCAGCAGTCGAGGGGGTTCTACCTCCTACGAGCAGTACTTC. Its protein is CASSRGGSTSYEQYF.

The chain has TRBV24-1 and TRBJ2-2; 7 bases fit TRBD1. Germline-derived CDR1 and CDR2 are KGHDR and SFDVKD. V lost 7 bases, J lost 1 base, and 5 bases stayed unmatched. This CDR3 has 15 amino acids. The CDR3 nucleotides read TGTGCCACCAGCATTGACAGGGAGAACACCGGGGAGCTGTTTTTT. Encoded protein: CATSIDRENTGELFF.

V is TRBV30 and J is TRBJ1-4, with 9 bases lining up with TRBD1. J was trimmed by 7 bases and V by 2 bases; bases with no gene match: 5. The CDR3 has 14 residues. Per germline, CDR1 GTSNPN and CDR2 SVGIG (reference sequence). The CDR3 reads CAWSRTGESEKLFF. As DNA, the CDR3 is TGTGCCTGGAGTCGGACAGGGGAGAGTGAAAAACTGTTTTTT.

This clone was counted only a few times. The sample contains more than one DNA sequence encoding this CDR3. The rearrangement links TRBV2 to TRBJ2-3; tentative D call: TRBD1 (6 bases). The CDR3 extends over 15 amino acids. CDR1 and CDR2 from the germline V gene are SNHLY and FYNNEI. V was pared by 6 bases and J by 0 bases, with 13 bases between. The CDR3 DNA sequence: TGTGCCAGCAGCCCCGGGACATCTAGCACAGATACGCAGTATTTT. This gives the protein CASSPGTSSTDTQYF.

V gene TRBV3-1 (or the pseudogene TRBV3-2) combines with J gene TRBJ1-2, with no clear D. Trimming removed 0 bases at V and 7 bases at J, with 15 bases between. Per germline, CDR1 LGHDT and CDR2 YNNKEL (reference sequence). CDR3 length: 15 amino acids. In nucleotides, the CDR3 is TGTGCCAGCAGCCAAGAAGCCGGGCGGAGGTCTGGCTACACCTTC. Its protein product is CASSQEAGRRSGYTF.

This chain joins TRBV24-1 and TRBJ1-2; TRBD1 is a possible D gene (6 bases). Trimming removed 3 bases at V and 5 bases at J, with 18 bases between. The CDR3 has 16 residues. CDR1 and CDR2 (germline): KGHDR, SFDVKD. This chain's CDR3 is CATSDGGARGGYGYTF. The CDR3 bases are TGTGCCACCAGTGATGGGGGGGCGCGAGGTGGTTATGGCTACACCTTC.

The V gene is TRBV6-6, the J gene TRBJ1-5; 9 bases align to TRBD1. The CDR3 loop spans 15 amino acids. The V segment lost 7 bases and the J segment 6 bases; nucleotides outside the gene matches: 10. Germline assignment: CDR1 MNHNY and CDR2 SVGAGI (reference sequence). The CDR3 loop reads CASIQEGQGRQPQHF. The CDR3 nucleotides read TGTGCCAGCATCCAGGAGGGACAGGGCCGTCAGCCCCAGCATTTT.

The CDR3 DNA reads as TGCAGCGTTGAAGGACAGGCCAAAAACATTCAGTACTTC. Translated: CSVEGQAKNIQYF. This sequence joins TRBV29-1 and TRBJ2-4, with D possibly matching TRBD1 (5 bases). Trimming removed 1 base from V and 1 base from J, with 5 bases in between. Germline V gene sequence: CDR1 SQVTM, CDR2 ANQGSEA. The CDR3 extends over 13 amino acids.

The rearrangement joins TRBV5-1 to TRBJ2-1; D not certain. The germline gives CDR1 SGHRS, CDR2 YFSETQ. V was trimmed by 0 bases and J by 0 bases, leaving 10 bases between them. The CDR3 is 16 residues long. CDR3 coding DNA: TGCGCCAGCAGCTTGGGCCACCTGAGCTCCTACAATGAGCAGTTCTTC. Its protein is CASSLGHLSSYNEQFF. Complete variable domain (other parts from reference TRBV5-1 and TRBJ2-1): KAGVTQTPRYLIKTRGQQVTLSCSPISGHRSVSWYQQTPGQGLQFLFEYFSETQRNKGNFPGRFSGRQFSNSRSEMNVSTLELGDSALYLCASSLGHLSSYNEQFFGPGTRLTVL.

The rearrangement uses TRBV6-5 and TRBJ2-6, with no clear D. Trimming stripped 2 bases from V and 3 bases from J, with 8 bases between. Germline CDR1 reads MNHEY; CDR2 reads SVGAGI. The CDR3 is 15 amino acids. CDR3 DNA: TGTGCCAGCAGTTACGCCCCGGGTGGGGCCAACGTCCTGACTTTC. Its protein product is CASSYAPGGANVLTF.

The V call is TRBV5-1, the J call TRBJ2-3, with 9 bases fitting TRBD2. The germline V gene has CDR1 SGHRS and CDR2 YFSETQ. This CDR3 region has 15 residues. Germline trimming cut 3 bases from V and 1 base from J; bases unmatched to any gene: 3. CDR3 in amino acids: CASSYAGGRTDTQYF. The DNA of the CDR3 is TGCGCCAGCAGCTACGCGGGAGGGCGCACAGATACGCAGTATTTT.

This clone came up once. The genes are TRBV14 and TRBJ2-2; D may be TRBD1 (5 bases). CDR3 length: 15 residues. The V end lost 3 bases, the J end lost 4 bases, and 12 bases lay between the germline ends. Germline V CDR1 and CDR2: SGHDN, FVKESK. Here the CDR3 reads CASSQARRGTGELFF. CDR3 nucleotide sequence: TGTGCCAGCAGCCAGGCCCGAAGGGGCACCGGGGAGCTGTTTTTT. Filled out from reference TRBV14 and TRBJ2-2, the complete variable domain reads EAGVTQFPSHSVIEKGQTVTLRCDPISGHDNLYWYRRVMGKEIKFLLHFVKESKQDESGMPNNRFLAERTGGTYSTLKVQPAELEDSGVYFCASSQARRGTGELFFGEGSRLTVL.

This chain uses TRBV27 with TRBJ2-7; weak D call: TRBD2 (5 bases). This CDR3 contains 13 residues. CDR1 is MNHEY and CDR2 is SMNVEV in the germline V gene (reference sequence). The germline V and J ends were trimmed by 6 bases and 9 bases, with 18 bases remaining between them. The DNA for the CDR3 is TGTGCCAGCAGCGACTACAAGGAGGACGGGCAGTACTTC. Its protein product is CASSDYKEDGQYF.

V and J are TRBV18 and TRBJ1-4; D gene ambiguous. CDR1 KGHSH and CDR2 LQKENI come from the germline V gene. Trimming left V 3 bases short and J 7 bases short, with 12 bases between. This CDR3 is 14 amino acids long. CDR3 region: CASSPAGPTEKLFF. The CDR3 DNA follows: TGTGCCAGCTCACCTGCGGGTCCTACTGAAAAACTGTTTTTT.